The rows below give T cell receptor beta chains drawn from one sample of a study of CD8 T cells in Susac syndrome. Each CDR3 protein is one row after TCRdb ran MiXCR on the immunoSEQ multiplex PCR reads. The sample has about 140,000 distinct CDR3 sequences; more than 85% are singletons. The sequencing sample was made of CD4+ T cells from PBMCs. These receptor sequences come from a human donor with Susac syndrome. Both conserved end residues are part of each CDR3. Not every row has a clone size; where given, it reads once, few, many or a size class.

j_call v_call clone_size cdr3_aa
TRBJ2-5 TRBV27 - CASRGPSTLGETQYF
TRBJ2-1 TRBV15 - CATSRDPYNEQFF
TRBJ2-2 TRBV2 - CASRVSGSFAGELFF
TRBJ2-7 TRBV25-1 - CASSARDRGENEQYF
TRBJ2-1 TRBV20-1 - CSAGRGGSYNEQFF
TRBJ2-1 TRBV5-1 once CASSLRSGTSNEQFF
TRBJ2-3 TRBV4-2 - CASSQDPQGTPTDTQYF
TRBJ1-4 TRBV20-1 - CSAGQGNEKLFF
TRBJ1-5 TRBV29-1 - CSMTMRERGQWLWTNNQPQHF
TRBJ2-1 TRBV29-1 - CSVERTGDNEQFF
TRBJ2-7 TRBV4-1 - CASSTPGPRGYEQYF
TRBJ2-2 TRBV15 - CATSREYGDGDTGELFF
TRBJ2-3 TRBV18 - CASSPSGRAADTQYF
TRBJ2-1 TRBV7-7 - CASSLVGTSGDEQFF
TRBJ1-1 TRBV2 - CASSEGGEAFF
TRBJ1-5 TRBV12-3/TRBV12-4 - CASSLGPGQGHF
TRBJ1-1 TRBV19 - CASSTRGHRTEAFF
TRBJ2-5 TRBV12-3/TRBV12-4 - CASSLRGVGETQYF
TRBJ1-6 TRBV7-9 - CASTVTGNSPLHF
TRBJ2-7 TRBV12-3/TRBV12-4 once CASSGTGLAGDGKDYEQYF
TRBJ2-7 TRBV3-1 - CASSQGRVQYF
TRBJ2-6 TRBV6-1 - CASSRSILSSGANVLTF
TRBJ1-1 TRBV7-2 few CASSPAVNTEAFF
TRBJ1-5 TRBV29-1 once CSGLGPDSNQPQHF
TRBJ2-5 TRBV18 - CASSPDRGLVETQYF
TRBJ2-5 TRBV20-1 - CSARPSGSSGETQYF
TRBJ2-5 TRBV20-1 - CSALTGGAETQYF
TRBJ1-6 TRBV20-1 - CSASRQDSNNSPLHF
TRBJ1-5 TRBV20-1 - CSAVDRNSNQPQHF
TRBJ2-2 TRBV20-1 - CSARSGNTGELFF
TRBJ1-2 TRBV12-3/TRBV12-4 - CASSPLRNYGYTF
TRBJ1-2 TRBV30 - CASSRQGYGYTF
TRBJ2-3 TRBV29-1 - CSVGTGGGNTQYF
TRBJ2-5 TRBV20-1 - CSATGLAGSGQETQYF
TRBJ1-5 TRBV3-1 - CASSQDRNQPQHF
TRBJ1-5 TRBV13 - CASSIQGQGQPQHF
TRBJ2-3 TRBV18 - CASSPPGGTDTQYF
TRBJ1-2 TRBV19 - CASLSGSANYGYTF
TRBJ1-2 TRBV3-1 - CASSPSGRGHGYTF
TRBJ1-6 TRBV5-1 - CASSLEGQGGHSPLHF
TRBJ2-7 TRBV7-9 - CASSLAGRSSISYEQYF
TRBJ2-1 TRBV7-9 - CASSLGRRQFF
TRBJ2-7 TRBV15 - CATSRDPRVRHEQYF
TRBJ1-2 TRBV7-2 - CASSSRTGVPGYTF
TRBJ1-2 TRBV30 - CAWSFPGSGGYTF
TRBJ2-1 TRBV29-1 - CSVQTWSHEQFF
TRBJ2-7 TRBV30 - CASQDRTYEQYF
TRBJ2-2 TRBV4-2 - CASSQKPAGANTGELFF
TRBJ2-1 TRBV7-9 - CASSSGLSSYNEQFF
TRBJ2-3 TRBV24-1 - CATSGVHRGDTQYF
TRBJ1-5 TRBV20-1 - CSAERSGSNQPQHF
TRBJ1-5 TRBV4-1 few CASSRWWGGGQPQHF
TRBJ2-4 TRBV30 - CAWSVLQAGKNIQYF
TRBJ1-5 TRBV5-1 - CASSLLVGQPQHF